These 10 T cell receptor beta chains were sequenced from one sample in a study of T cell responses to AZD1222 COVID-19 vaccine. Sequenced by immunoSEQ multiplex PCR; TCRdb stores in-frame clones only, minus some. This sample yields 100,000 to 150,000 clones, of which 80% to 90% are seen a single time; around 6% belongs to the top ten. The sequencing used peripheral blood, collected on day 0 of AZD1222 vaccination. Receptor source: an adult in good health.

The CDR3 sequence is CASSQIKTDYSTGELFF. The CDR3 DNA reads TGTGCCAGCAGCCAAATAAAGACGGACTACTCCACCGGGGAGCTGTTTTTT. V is TRBV14 and J is TRBJ2-2, with D perhaps matching TRBD2 (6 bases). V dropped 2 bases and J dropped 4 bases, with 17 bases sitting between them. Germline CDR1 SGHDN, CDR2 FVKESK. The CDR3 spans 17 residues.

To note about this clone: An end of the junction differs from the germline gene, which may be a read error. The V call is TRBV6-6, the J call TRBJ1-1; weak D call: TRBD1 (6 bases). This CDR3 is built from 15 residues. Germline V gives CDR1 MNHNY, CDR2 SVGAGI (reference sequence). This chain's CDR3 is CASSDSRGLDTEAFF. DNA for the CDR3: TGTGCCAGCAGTGACTCCAGGGGCCTGGACACTGAAGCTTTCTTT.

This chain connects TRBV24-1 to TRBJ2-1, with 9 bases lining up with TRBD2. CDR1 is KGHDR and CDR2 is SFDVKD in the germline V gene. The CDR3 is 18 residues long. V lost 2 bases and J lost 1; bases outside the gene matches: 8. CDR3 DNA: TGTGCCACCAGTGATTATCCCCAAGCGGGAGGATCCTACAATGAGCAGTTCTTC. This gives the protein CATSDYPQAGGSYNEQFF.

The V gene is TRBV18, the J gene TRBJ2-5, with unresolved D. Germline V gene data show CDR1 as KGHSH and CDR2 as LQKENI. The CDR3 has 13 residues. V lost 3 bases and J 2 bases, leaving 7 bases between the germline ends. The CDR3 region is CASSPTSQETQYF. In DNA form, the CDR3 reads TGTGCCAGCTCACCCACCTCACAAGAGACCCAGTACTTC.

This sequence joins TRBV5-1 and TRBJ1-3; TRBD1 aligns across 7 bases. V gave up 2 bases and J gave up 0 bases; unmatched junction bases: 2. Germline-derived CDR1 and CDR2 are SGHRS and YFSETQ. The CDR3 spans 15 residues. The CDR3 spells CASSLDRVSGNTIYF. The CDR3 DNA is TGCGCCAGCAGCTTAGACAGGGTCTCTGGAAACACCATATATTTT. Full variable domain (missing parts from reference TRBV5-1 and TRBJ1-3): KAGVTQTPRYLIKTRGQQVTLSCSPISGHRSVSWYQQTPGQGLQFLFEYFSETQRNKGNFPGRFSGRQFSNSRSEMNVSTLELGDSALYLCASSLDRVSGNTIYFGEGSWLTVV.

This rearrangement joins TRBV11-2 to TRBJ2-7; D unclear. Trimming removed 3 bases from V and 6 bases from J, with 6 bases in between. Germline CDR1 reads SGHAT; CDR2 reads FQNNGV. The CDR3 runs 11 residues. The CDR3 region is CASSFHVEQYF. DNA of the CDR3: TGTGCCAGCAGCTTCCATGTCGAGCAGTACTTC.

The chain has TRBV14 and TRBJ1-3, with D hard to call. Trimming shortened V by 0 bases and J by 4 bases, and 4 bases separated the two germline ends. This CDR3 comprises 13 residues. Germline-derived CDR1 and CDR2 are SGHDN and FVKESK. The CDR3: CASSQESGNTIYF. Here the CDR3 DNA reads TGTGCCAGCAGCCAAGAGTCCGGAAACACCATATATTTT.

The chain couples TRBV28 to TRBJ2-4; a weak D match, TRBD2 (5 bases). The V gene's germline CDR1 is MDHEN and CDR2 SYDVKM. Trimming removed 10 bases at V and 3 bases at J, with 19 bases between. This CDR3 contains 15 residues. The CDR3 DNA reads as TGTGCCACGGCCGCGGAGAGACTACGCAAAAACATTCAGTACTTC. Its translation is CATAAERLRKNIQYF.

V usage is TRBV6-5 and J usage is TRBJ1-2; no clear D. Trimming took off 8 bases at V and 8 bases at J, with 15 bases between the two ends. Per germline, CDR1 MNHEY and CDR2 SVGAGI. CDR3 length: 12 amino acids. The CDR3 DNA reads TGTGCCAGCGGAGATGATCAGGACGGCTACACCTTC. Its protein product is CASGDDQDGYTF.

The chain links TRBV6-5 to TRBJ1-4; TRBD1 is a possible D gene (5 bases). This CDR3 has 16 residues. Germline V gives CDR1 MNHEY, CDR2 SVGAGI. Trimming shortened V by 0 bases and J by 3 bases, and 11 bases separated the two germline ends. Here the CDR3 DNA reads TGTGCCAGCAGTTACTCCGGGGGATGGGCTAATGAAAAACTGTTTTTT. This translates into CASSYSGGWANEKLFF.